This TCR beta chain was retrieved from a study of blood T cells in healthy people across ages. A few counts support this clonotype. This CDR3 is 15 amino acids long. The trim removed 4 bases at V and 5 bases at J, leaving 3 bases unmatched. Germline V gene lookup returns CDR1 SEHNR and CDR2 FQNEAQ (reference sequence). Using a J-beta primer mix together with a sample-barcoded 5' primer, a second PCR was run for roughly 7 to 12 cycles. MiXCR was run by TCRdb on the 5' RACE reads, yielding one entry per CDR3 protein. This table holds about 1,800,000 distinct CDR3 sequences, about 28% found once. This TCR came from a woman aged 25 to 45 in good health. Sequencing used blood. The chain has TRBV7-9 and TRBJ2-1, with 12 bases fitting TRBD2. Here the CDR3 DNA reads TGTGCCAGCAGCTCGTCTAGCGGGGGGGACAATGAGCAGTTCTTC. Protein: CASSSSSGGDNEQFF.